Following are 12 T cell receptor beta chains from one sample sequenced in a study of blood T cell repertoires in COVID-19. The method was immunoSEQ multiplex PCR; TCRdb's version includes in-frame clones alone and lacks a portion of them. Found here are around 220,000 clones, 70% to 90% of them singletons; the top ten hold 8% to 13%. The source material was peripheral blood. The source of these receptors is a woman of 80 years or more with acute or convalescent COVID-19.

The J gene is TRBJ2-7, the V gene TRBV18; D not resolved. The CDR3 is 13 amino acids. Germline loops: CDR1 KGHSH, CDR2 LQKENI. The V end lost 6 bases, the J end lost 0 bases, and 9 bases lay between the germline ends. The CDR3 DNA reads as TGTGCCAGCTCTGACATATCCTCCTACGAGCAGTACTTC. Amino acid sequence: CASSDISSYEQYF.

This clone was detected only a few times. The CDR3 is CASSQAWAKSSYNSPLHF. As DNA, the CDR3 is TGTGCCAGCAGCCAAGCGTGGGCCAAAAGCTCCTATAATTCACCCCTCCACTTT. The chain employs TRBV3-1 (or the pseudogene TRBV3-2) and TRBJ1-6; no firm D call. The germline gives CDR1 LGHDT, CDR2 YNNKEL (reference sequence). The CDR3 length is 18 residues. With 1 base removed from V and 0 bases from J, the gap between germline ends came to 13 bases.

The rearrangement links TRBV11-1 to TRBJ2-7, with TRBD1 matching 7 bases. The V and J ends lost 5 bases and 1 base, in that order; junction bases with no gene match: 5. CDR1 and CDR2 from the germline V gene are SGHAT and FQDESV (reference sequence). CDR3 size: 14 residues. CDR3 bases: TGTGCCAGCAGCCCAGAGGGACAGTCCTACGAGCAGTACTTC. This codes for CASSPEGQSYEQYF.

The chain links TRBV5-6 to TRBJ1-2; weak D call: TRBD1 (5 bases). The ends were cut back, 4 bases at V and 4 bases at J, with 11 bases in the middle. Germline V gene data show CDR1 as SGHDT and CDR2 as YYEEEE. The CDR3 runs to 13 residues. DNA for the CDR3: TGTGCCAGCAGCCTAGACAGCGTCTATGGCTACACCTTC. Its protein product is CASSLDSVYGYTF. Full variable domain (rest looked up from reference TRBV5-6 and TRBJ1-2): DAGVTQSPTHLIKTRGQQVTLRCSPKSGHDTVSWYQQALGQGPQFIFQYYEEEERQRGNFPDRFSGHQFPNYSSELNVNALLLGDSALYLCASSLDSVYGYTFGSGTRLTVV.

The chain joins TRBV11-3 to TRBJ1-3; D gene uncertain. CDR3 length equals 13 residues. V lost 5 bases, J lost 0 bases, and 5 bases lay in between. The germline CDR1 and CDR2 sequences are SGHNT and YENEEA. CDR3 bases: TGTGCCAGCAGCCTATCCTCTGGAAACACCATATATTTT. Protein sequence: CASSLSSGNTIYF.

This clone was picked up a small number of times. The chain couples TRBV6-2 or TRBV6-3 to TRBJ2-7; 14 bases line up with TRBD2. The ends lost 5 bases at V and 0 bases at J; junction bases unmatched: 6. CDR3 length equals 17 residues. Germline lookup yields CDR1 MNHEY and CDR2 SVGEGT. The CDR3 bases are TGTGCCAGCAGTCTGGGACTAGCGGGGGTGAGCTCCTACGAGCAGTACTTC. Its protein is CASSLGLAGVSSYEQYF.

This rearrangement joins TRBV11-2 to TRBJ2-7; weak D call: TRBD2 (5 bases). This CDR3 region has 15 residues. Germline V gene lookup returns CDR1 SGHAT and CDR2 FQNNGV. Trimming removed 5 bases at V and 3 bases at J, with 17 bases between. As DNA, the CDR3 is TGTGCCAGCAGCCGCGGCGGGCAGAACGGCTACGAGCAGTACTTC. Residues: CASSRGGQNGYEQYF.

This sequence joins TRBV14 and TRBJ2-1, with unresolved D. In germline, CDR1 is SGHDN, CDR2 FVKESK. Trimming removed 3 bases from V and 3 bases from J, with 15 bases in between. This CDR3 has 16 amino acids. The CDR3 sequence: CASSHEAPIFYNEQFF. The CDR3 DNA reads as TGTGCCAGCAGCCATGAGGCTCCCATATTCTACAATGAGCAGTTCTTC.

This clone was observed a few times. This chain links TRBV7-9 with TRBJ2-5; 8 bases line up with TRBD1. With V trimmed by 5 bases and J by 4 bases, 6 bases remained unmatched. The CDR3 is 14 residues long. The V gene's germline CDR1 is SEHNR and CDR2 FQNEAQ (reference sequence). CDR3 bases: TGTGCCAGCAGCCGGACAGGGTTTAGAGAGACCCAGTACTTC. It translates to CASSRTGFRETQYF.

The chain combines TRBV25-1 with TRBJ2-7, with TRBD2 identical over 7 bases. V gave up 0 bases and J gave up 5 bases; unmatched junction bases: 7. The CDR3 loop spans 15 amino acids. Per germline, CDR1 MGHDK and CDR2 SYGVNS. The CDR3 bases are TGTGCCAGCAGTGAATATGGGCAAAGCGGGGACGAGCAGTACTTC. It encodes CASSEYGQSGDEQYF.

The chain has TRBV5-8 and TRBJ1-1; D ambiguous. This CDR3 comprises 14 residues. V was shortened by 5 bases and J by 0 bases, with 11 bases between the two germline ends. In germline, CDR1 is SGHTS, CDR2 YDEGEE. CDR3 sequence reads: CASRREEVNTEAFF. CDR3 nucleotides: TGTGCCAGCAGGAGGGAGGAGGTGAACACTGAAGCTTTCTTT.

V is TRBV24-1 and J is TRBJ1-2, with D possibly matching TRBD1 (5 bases). The ends were cut back, 4 bases at V and 5 bases at J, with 7 bases in the middle. The CDR3 loop spans 12 amino acids. Germline V lookup: CDR1 KGHDR, CDR2 SFDVKD. The CDR3 nucleotides read TGTGCCACCAGTGAAGCAGGGTATGGCTACACCTTC. Residues: CATSEAGYGYTF.